This TCR beta chain is from a study of human T cells and chemical hapten exposure. Study-level points and caveats: The presence of alopecia in the donors means their immune response may differ from healthy people's.

Time point of the sample: patch test 1, 2 weeks after DPC sensitization. Treatment described: therapeutic diphenylcyclopropenone sensitization with weekly scalp DPC. The CDR3 is 13 amino acids. Looked up from germline, CDR1 is LGHNT and CDR2 is FRNRAP. Trimming pared 5 bases from V and 14 bases from J, leaving 19 bases between. As for this clonotype: The target antigen is unknown.

TCRdb re-analysed the RACE reads in MiXCR, keeping a single row per CDR3 protein. The sample holds 300,000 to 350,000 distinct CDR3 sequences; about 7% are singletons and the top ten take about 8%. The chain carries TRBV12-5 and TRBJ2-1; D is undetermined. The sequence was collected from a woman under 30 with alopecia areata. Some clones in this sample may be carry-over from other donors' samples. The sequencing here drew on whole blood, taken in connection with sensitization to the hapten diphenylcyclopropenone (DPC). The CDR3 DNA reads as TGTGCTAGTGGTCCCTCCTCTCGGACCCGAAAGTTCTTC. This sequence encodes CASGPSSRTRKFF. Supplemented by reference TRBV12-5 and TRBJ2-1, the full variable domain reads DARVTQTPRHKVTEMGQEVTMRCQPILGHNTVFWYRQTMMQGLELLAYFRNRAPLDDSGMPKDRFSAEMPDATLATLKIQPSEPRDSAVYFCASGPSSRTRKFFGPGTRLTVL.